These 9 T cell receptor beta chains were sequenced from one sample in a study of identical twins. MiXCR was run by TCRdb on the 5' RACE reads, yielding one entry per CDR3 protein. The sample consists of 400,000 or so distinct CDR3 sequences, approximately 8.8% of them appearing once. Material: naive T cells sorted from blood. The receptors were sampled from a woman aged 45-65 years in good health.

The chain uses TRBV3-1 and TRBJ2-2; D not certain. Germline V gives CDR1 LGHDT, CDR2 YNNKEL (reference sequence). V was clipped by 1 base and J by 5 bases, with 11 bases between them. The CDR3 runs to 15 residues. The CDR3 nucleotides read TGTGCCAGCAGCCAAGTTGTCAGACGGACCGGGGAGCTGTTTTTT. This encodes CASSQVVRRTGELFF.

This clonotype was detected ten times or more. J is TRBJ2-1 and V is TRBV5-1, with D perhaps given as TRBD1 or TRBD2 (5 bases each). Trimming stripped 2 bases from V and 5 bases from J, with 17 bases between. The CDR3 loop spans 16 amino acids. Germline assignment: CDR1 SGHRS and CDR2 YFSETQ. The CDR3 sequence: CASSFGSRDPHNEQFF. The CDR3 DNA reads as TGCGCCAGCAGCTTCGGTAGCAGGGACCCACACAATGAGCAGTTCTTC.

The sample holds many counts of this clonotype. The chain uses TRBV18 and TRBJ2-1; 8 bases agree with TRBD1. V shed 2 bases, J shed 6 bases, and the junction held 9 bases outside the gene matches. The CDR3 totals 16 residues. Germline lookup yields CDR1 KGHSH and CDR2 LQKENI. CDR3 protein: CASSPKGQGYINEQFF. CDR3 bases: TGTGCCAGCTCACCAAAAGGACAGGGCTATATCAATGAGCAGTTCTTC.

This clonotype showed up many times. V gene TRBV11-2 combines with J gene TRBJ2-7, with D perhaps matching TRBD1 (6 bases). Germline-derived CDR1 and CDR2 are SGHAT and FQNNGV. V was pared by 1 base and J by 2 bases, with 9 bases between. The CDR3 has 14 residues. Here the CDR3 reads CASSLAGQPYEQYF. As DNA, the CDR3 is TGTGCCAGCAGCTTAGCAGGACAGCCCTACGAGCAGTACTTC. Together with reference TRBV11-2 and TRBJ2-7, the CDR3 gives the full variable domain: EAGVAQSPRYKIIEKRQSVAFWCNPISGHATLYWYQQILGQGPKLLIQFQNNGVVDDSQLPKDRFSAERLKGVDSTLKIQPAKLEDSAVYLCASSLAGQPYEQYFGPGTRLTVT.

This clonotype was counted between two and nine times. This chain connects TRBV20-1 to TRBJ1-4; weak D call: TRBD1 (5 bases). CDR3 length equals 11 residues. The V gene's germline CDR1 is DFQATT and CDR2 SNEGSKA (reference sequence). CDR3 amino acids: CRGDLGEKLFF. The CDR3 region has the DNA TGCAGGGGGGACTTGGGAGAAAAACTGTTTTTT.

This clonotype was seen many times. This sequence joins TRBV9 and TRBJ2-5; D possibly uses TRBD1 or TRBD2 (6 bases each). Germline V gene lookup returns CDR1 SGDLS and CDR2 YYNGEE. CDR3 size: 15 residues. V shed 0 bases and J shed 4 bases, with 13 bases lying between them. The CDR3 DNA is TGTGCCAGCAGCGTAGATTCTGGAGGGGGAGAGACCCAGTACTTC. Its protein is CASSVDSGGGETQYF. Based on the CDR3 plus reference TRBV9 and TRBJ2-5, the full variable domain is DSGVTQTPKHLITATGQRVTLRCSPRSGDLSVYWYQQSLDQGLQFLIQYYNGEERAKGNILERFSAQQFPDLHSELNLSSLELGDSALYFCASSVDSGGGETQYFGPGTRLLVL.

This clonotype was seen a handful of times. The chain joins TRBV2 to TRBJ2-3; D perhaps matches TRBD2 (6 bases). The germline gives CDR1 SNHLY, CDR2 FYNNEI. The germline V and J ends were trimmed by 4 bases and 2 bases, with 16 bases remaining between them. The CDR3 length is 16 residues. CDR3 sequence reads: CASSVGLASFTDTQYF. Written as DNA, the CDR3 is TGTGCCAGCAGTGTTGGGCTAGCGAGTTTCACAGATACGCAGTATTTT.

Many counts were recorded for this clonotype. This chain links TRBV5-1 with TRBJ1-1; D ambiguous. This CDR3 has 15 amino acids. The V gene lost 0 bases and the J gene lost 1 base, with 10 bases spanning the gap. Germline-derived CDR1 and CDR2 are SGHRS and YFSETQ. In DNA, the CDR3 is TGCGCCAGCAGCTTGGAAGGCGCGGGGAACACTGAAGCTTTCTTT. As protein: CASSLEGAGNTEAFF.

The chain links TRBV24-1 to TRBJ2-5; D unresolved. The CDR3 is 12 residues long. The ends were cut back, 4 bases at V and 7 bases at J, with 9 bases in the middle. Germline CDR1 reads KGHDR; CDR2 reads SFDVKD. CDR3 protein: CATSDSQRTQYF. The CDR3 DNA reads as TGTGCCACCAGTGACTCCCAGAGGACCCAGTACTTC.